The rows below give T cell receptor beta chains drawn from one sample of a study of blood T cell repertoires in COVID-19. The table came from immunoSEQ multiplex PCR; TCRdb's copy has only in-frame clones and leaves some out. The sample shows about 220,000 clones, about four fifths of them seen only once. The sample was peripheral blood. The receptors here all came from a woman aged 80 or over with acute or convalescent COVID-19. CDR3s include the opening cysteine and the closing phenylalanine or tryptophan. The D gene is left open where the match is weak. Some rows have no size entry. The others give once, few or many, or a class for an expanded clone.

.	TRBJ1-2	.	13	TRBV6-1	TGTGCCAGCAGTGAAGCGCTTCAGAGGGGCTACACCTTC	CASSEALQRGYTF
.	TRBJ2-1	.	18	TRBV3-1/TRBV3-2	TGTGCCAGCAGCCACTTACAGGGGGGAGGACCGCGGGGGAATGAGCAGTTCTTC	CASSHLQGGGPRGNEQFF
TRBD2	TRBJ2-7	.	15	TRBV4-2	TGTGCCAGCAGCCAATCCCGGGGGGGCCTTTACGAGCAGTACTTC	CASSQSRGGLYEQYF
.	TRBJ1-4	.	14	TRBV7-2	TGTGCCAGCAGCTTGGGGGACATTAATGAAAAACTGTTTTTT	CASSLGDINEKLFF
.	TRBJ2-7	.	17	TRBV27	TGTGCCAGCCGACCGGGACCGGGACAGCTCGGGAGTGACGAGCAGTACTTC	CASRPGPGQLGSDEQYF
.	TRBJ2-7	.	13	TRBV5-1	TGCGCCAGCAGCCCCGGTCCCCACTACGAGCAGTACTTC	CASSPGPHYEQYF
.	TRBJ1-5	.	14	TRBV3-1/TRBV3-2	TGTGCCAGCAGCCAAGGGGGCGGTAATCAGCCCCAGCATTTT	CASSQGGGNQPQHF
.	TRBJ2-7	.	14	TRBV5-4	TGTGCCAGCAGCTGGGGGGGACAGGACTACGAGCAGTACTTC	CASSWGGQDYEQYF
TRBD1	TRBJ1-3	.	17	TRBV4-2	TGTGCCAGCAGCCAAGATGGTGGGACAGGGGCTGGAAACACCATATATTTT	CASSQDGGTGAGNTIYF
.	TRBJ1-4	.	13	TRBV28	TGTGCCAGCTGGACCTTTACAGGGGAAAAACTGTTTTTT	CASWTFTGEKLFF
TRBD1	TRBJ2-7	once	15	TRBV27	TGTGCCAGCTCCCCGGGGACAGCCAGCTCCTACGAGCAGTACTTC	CASSPGTASSYEQYF
TRBD2	TRBJ2-3	few	18	TRBV5-6	TGTGCCAGCAGCGCACTAGCGGGGGACCCGCCGGGCTCAGATACGCAGTATTTT	CASSALAGDPPGSDTQYF
TRBD1	TRBJ2-5	.	21	TRBV10-3	TGTGCCATCAGTGAGTCGCCGCCAGGGACAGGGGGCTCCCCGTACCAAGAGACCCAGTACTTC	CAISESPPGTGGSPYQETQYF
.	TRBJ2-1	.	17	TRBV25-1	TGTGCCAGCAGCCCAACCCTCGGGGTGAGGCCCTACAATGAGCAGTTCTTC	CASSPTLGVRPYNEQFF
TRBD2	TRBJ2-7	few	14	TRBV4-1	TGCGCCAGACCACGACTAGCGGGGGGCCACGAGCAGTACTTC	CARPRLAGGHEQYF
TRBD1	TRBJ2-2	few	16	TRBV7-2	TGTGCCAGCAGCTTAGTGGGGACAGTTGGAATCGGGGAGCTGTTTTTT	CASSLVGTVGIGELFF
TRBD1	TRBJ1-1	.	15	TRBV7-2	TGTGCCAGCAGCAACAGACAGGGTAAAGGCACTGAAGCTTTCTTT	CASSNRQGKGTEAFF
TRBD2	TRBJ2-5	.	13	TRBV28	TGTGCCAGCACCCTGGGGGGGCAAGAGACCCAGTACTTC	CASTLGGQETQYF
.	TRBJ1-1	.	14	TRBV6-1	TGTGCCAGCAGTGAAACCTTCAGGGGCACTGAAGCTTTCTTT	CASSETFRGTEAFF
.	TRBJ1-3	.	13	TRBV28	TGTGCCAGCAGTTTTCAGGCCGGAAACACCATATATTTT	CASSFQAGNTIYF
.	TRBJ2-7	.	15	TRBV6-5	TGTGCCAGCGCTGTTGCGGTGGGGAGCTCCTACGAGCAGTACTTC	CASAVAVGSSYEQYF
.	TRBJ2-5	.	15	TRBV6-5	TGTGCCAGCAGTTACTCCCCCGACAGCCAAGAGACCCAGTACTTC	CASSYSPDSQETQYF
.	TRBJ1-2	.	14	TRBV19	TGTGCCAGTACCCCCTCCGACAGGAACTATGGCTACACCTTC	CASTPSDRNYGYTF
.	TRBJ1-5	few	13	TRBV12-3/TRBV12-4	TGTGCCAGCAGTTGGGGGGAAGGTCAGCCCCAGCATTTT	CASSWGEGQPQHF
.	TRBJ1-1	.	13	TRBV9	TGTGCCAGCAGCGTAGACATGAACACTGAAGCTTTCTTT	CASSVDMNTEAFF
.	TRBJ2-3	once	16	TRBV21-1	TGTGCCAGCAGCAAATATTATACAGAATGCACAGATACGCAGTATTTT	CASSKYYTECTDTQYF
.	TRBJ2-3	.	15	TRBV27	TGTGCCAGCAGTTCTGGCAGGGCCCTTACAGATACGCAGTATTTT	CASSSGRALTDTQYF
.	TRBJ1-3	.	14	TRBV7-8	TGTGCCAGCAGCTTAGGGACAGTCGGAAACACCATATATTTT	CASSLGTVGNTIYF
TRBD1	TRBJ1-2	.	15	TRBV6-5	TGTGCCAGCAGTTATACAGGGGATTTGAGCTATGGCTACACCTTC	CASSYTGDLSYGYTF
TRBD2	TRBJ2-7	.	15	TRBV19	TGTGCCAGTAGTGAGGCGGCTAGCGGGTCCTACGAGCAGTACTTC	CASSEAASGSYEQYF